Listed here are 9 T cell receptor beta chains from one sample, sequenced in a study of glioma-infiltrating T cells. The iRepertoire nested amplicon-rescue multiplex PCR amplified TCR alpha and beta CDR3s from RNA. MiXCR was run by TCRdb on the multiplex PCR reads, yielding one entry per CDR3 protein. The table shows a few thousand distinct CDR3 sequences, with approximately 31% occurring only once. Specimen: glioma tissue, nonneoplastic brain tissue, or PBMCs (not recorded which). The source is a human donor with low-grade glioma or glioblastoma, undergoing nonglioma brain surgery, or in good health (not recorded which).

The V gene is TRBV27, the J gene TRBJ1-5, with D possibly TRBD1 on 5 matching bases. Looked up from germline, CDR1 is MNHEY and CDR2 is SMNVEV (reference sequence). The CDR3 sequence is 14 residues long. Deletions cut 4 bases from V and 1 base from J, with 8 bases between. CDR3 in amino acids: CASSSWGSNQPQHF. CDR3 nucleotide sequence: TGTGCCAGCAGTTCCTGGGGGAGCAATCAGCCCCAGCATTTT.

The V call is TRBV6-9, the J call TRBJ2-1; D is unresolved. In germline, CDR1 is MNHGY, CDR2 SVAAGI. This CDR3 spans 14 amino acids. Trimming left V 6 bases short and J 8 bases short, with 17 bases between. In DNA form, the CDR3 reads TGTGCCAGCAGCTACTGCGCCAACCCTCATGAGCAGTTCTTC. Translation gives CASSYCANPHEQFF.

This clonotype was seen ten or more times. The genes are TRBV3-1 and TRBJ1-1; TRBD1 matches at 7 bases. Trimming cost V 4 bases and J 2 bases; bases outside gene matches: 7. From germline, CDR1 is LGHDT and CDR2 YNNKEL (reference sequence). The CDR3 runs 15 residues. CDR3 amino acids: CASSLRQGGNTEAFF. For the CDR3, the DNA is TGTGCCAGCAGCCTTCGACAGGGAGGAAACACTGAAGCTTTCTTT.

The rearrangement joins TRBV5-1 to TRBJ2-1; D ambiguous. Trimming pared 1 base from V and 2 bases from J, leaving 13 bases between. In germline, CDR1 is SGHRS, CDR2 YFSETQ. This CDR3 is 16 amino acids long. This CDR3 is CASSLRADLPYNEQFF. The DNA for the CDR3 is TGCGCCAGCAGCTTGCGGGCGGACCTACCCTACAATGAGCAGTTCTTC.

This clonotype is categorized as medium-sized (0.01 to 0.1%). The CDR3 loop reads CSALVKALNYGYTF. The CDR3 DNA follows: TGCAGTGCCCTGGTTAAAGCCCTAAACTATGGCTACACCTTC. The J gene is TRBJ1-2, the V gene TRBV20-1; D uncertain. V was cut by 6 bases and J by 2 bases, with 16 bases left in between. The CDR3 is made up of 14 amino acids. CDR1 and CDR2 (germline): DFQATT, SNEGSKA (reference sequence).

Details on this clonotype: Since a much larger clone is just one base distant, this may be a read error. This chain uses TRBV5-4 with TRBJ2-5, with D perhaps matching TRBD1 (6 bases). V shed 7 bases and J shed 5 bases, with 15 bases lying between them. The length of the CDR3 is 13 residues. Germline CDR1 is SGHNT and CDR2 is YYREEE (reference sequence). CDR3 residues: CASGRQVEETQYF. The CDR3 DNA is TGTGCCAGCGGCAGACAGGTTGAGGAGACCCAGTACTTC.

To note about this clonotype: A read error may produce the germline difference seen at one junction end. The chain joins TRBV27 to TRBJ2-5; TRBD2 matches 13 bases. The CDR3 is 16 amino acids. Per the germline V gene, CDR1 is MNHEY and CDR2 is SMNVEV (reference sequence). CDR3 DNA sequence: TGTGCTAGCAGTCTAATACTAGCGGGGGGGCAAGAGACCCAGTACTTC. This encodes CASSLILAGGQETQYF.

Points on this clonotype: This could be a read error, since a much larger clone is one nucleotide away. The CDR3 DNA sequence: TGCAGCGTTAAAGATTCGGGACTTTCAGAGTACTTC. It yields the protein CSVKDSGLSEYF. This chain uses TRBV29-1 with TRBJ2-5; TRBD2 might be the D (6 bases). The CDR3 length is 12 residues. The germline V gene encodes CDR1 SQVTM and CDR2 ANQGSEA. Drawing the rest from reference TRBV29-1 and TRBJ2-5, the complete variable domain is SAVISQKPSRDICQRGTSLTIQCQVDSQVTMMFWYRQQPGQSLTLIATANQGSEATYESGFVIDKFPISRPNLTFSTLTVSNMSPEDSSIYLCSVKDSGLSEYFGPGTRLLVL.

Ten or more counts support this clonotype. The chain carries TRBV12-3 or TRBV12-4 and TRBJ1-2; D call uncertain. The CDR3 contains 13 residues. V shed 4 bases and J shed 6 bases, with 12 bases lying between them. The CDR3 sequence: CASSSGRLNGYTF. CDR3 DNA sequence: TGTGCCAGCAGTTCGGGGAGGCTCAATGGCTACACCTTC.